This T cell receptor beta chain emerged from a study of T cell repertoires in cytomegalovirus infection. Overall study findings and caveats: There were HLA-C-restricted CMV-specific TCR beta clonotypes dominating the ex vivo response.

J was trimmed by 7 bases and V by 2 bases; bases with no gene match: 5. This CDR3 is 13 amino acids long. Looked up from germline, CDR1 is GTSNPN and CDR2 is SVGIG (reference sequence). Via MiXCR, TCRdb re-called the reads, giving one row per CDR3 protein. The sample lists approximately 600,000 distinct CDR3 sequences, just under 40% occurring once. As for this clonotype: The antigen remains undetermined.

The clonotype originates from a human donor in good health (CMV status not recorded). Some clones in this sample may be carry-over from other donors' samples. The chain joins TRBV30 to TRBJ1-5, with 7 nucleotides matching TRBD1. The starting material was cultured PBMCs, obtained from culture after CMV antigen stimulation. The CDR3 DNA reads as TGTGCCTGGAGTAGGGGGCCGGGACAGCCCCAGCATTTT. This encodes CAWSRGPGQPQHF.